This T cell receptor beta chain was sequenced during a study of neurological immune-mediated disorders (dated by TCRdb to between 2018 and 2020). At the level of the whole study: Of the approximately 34 multiple sclerosis patients, some 30 had relapsing-remitting MS and 3 had secondary progressive MS. Using UMI-based sequencing, the study compared peripheral blood TCR-beta repertoires from patients with HTLV-I-associated myelopathy (HAM/TSP), patients with multiple sclerosis, and healthy controls. The 106 TCR-beta libraries covered PBMC samples along with longitudinal samples, technical triplicates, and paired sorted CD4+ and CD8+ T-cell subsets. The cohort comprised 65 to 75 subjects: 15 or so HAM/TSP patients, 35 or so multiple sclerosis patients and about 20 healthy controls.

At least ten counts were recorded for this clonotype. No cognate antigen has been identified for it. The sample holds no much larger clone one base away, and base qualities are not on file. Libraries from unsorted PBMCs were made from 2 million PBMCs kept in RNAlater at -80 degrees C until RNA extraction. Multiple sclerosis patients were enrolled in a US clinical protocol under which disease progression was evaluated by magnetic resonance imaging. Peripheral blood was subjected to Ficoll-Hypaque density gradient centrifugation to isolate PBMCs, which were then cryopreserved in liquid nitrogen. The CDR3 has 15 amino acids, counting the end cysteine and phenylalanine. The kept DNA is CDR3 alone, 45 bases in frame from the first base. V gives up 0 bases and J gives up 2 bases, and the segment between their germline ends measures 9 bases. Based on the germline V gene, the CDR1 and CDR2 sequences are SGDLS and YYNGEE.

cDNA was synthesized by template-switch 5'RACE using a primer with a 10-nucleotide random unique molecular identifier that tagged each TCR transcript. Every sequencing run covered 15-18 subjects and yielded more than 170 million TCR-beta sequences. The RNeasy kit was used to extract total RNA. TCR-beta VDJ regions were amplified with primers for the TCR constant region and the 5'RACE anchor, using the KAPA Real-time Library Amplification kit. A first PCR added sample indexes and Illumina adaptors, after which a second PCR increased the library yield. After Ampure bead purification, the roughly 650 bp TCR product was size-selected on a 2% E-gel SizeSelection system. Before pooling, libraries had their quality checked on a Bioanalyzer, their concentration measured with Qubit, and their quantity determined with the Kapa Library Quantification kit. An Illumina HiSeq 2500 was used to sequence the libraries paired-end at 2 x 150 bp. To increase sequence diversity, roughly 24-32% phiX was spiked into each library pool. Per the source publication's procedure: The UMI-based MiGEC pipeline processed quality-filtered reads and removed over 80% of raw TCR sequences during error correction. VDJ genes were aligned to IMGT germline references, and clonotypes were defined by unique CDR3 amino acid sequence plus V-J genes. Clonal expansion, Shannon diversity, and CDR3 relatedness (CalcPairwiseDistances, ClusterSamples) were evaluated with VDJtools, and phylogenetic trees were built with CLCbio workbench. Expanded clones were defined as having at least 8 unique UMIs, based on coefficient-of-variation modelling across technical triplicates. TCRdb reran the public reads through fastp at Q25 and MiXCR, keeping productive beta chains. When rows share a CDR3 protein, they turn into one entry using the most common DNA and genes. The V and J calls were determined by TCRdb, not by the authors. The sample table contains nearly 60,000 distinct CDR3 sequences; only one count was recorded for more than 3% of them. The leading ten clones occupy 6% to 8% of the sample.

General conclusions and limits of the study: In a phylogenetic analysis, the repertoires of 18 out of 34 MS patients fell into a single cluster of related CDR3 sequences, pointing to a possible signature at the repertoire level. Expanded clones from different subjects shared no identical CDR3 amino acid sequences, which suggests that TCR-beta repertoires were private in all groups. TCR clonal expansion was greatest in HAM/TSP patients and smallest in MS patients, who ranked below even healthy controls. The MS cluster showed no association with clinical or MRI features, and the authors stated that larger cohorts are needed.

The V and J segments used are TRBV9 and TRBJ2-1; the D gene is not confidently resolved. The sequenced sample was PBMCs. This clonotype originated in a woman aged 55-69 years with multiple sclerosis. In nucleotides, the sequence is TGTGCCAGCAGCGTAGAGGGCCGGACCTACAATGAGCAGTTCTTC. It translates as CASSVEGRTYNEQFF.